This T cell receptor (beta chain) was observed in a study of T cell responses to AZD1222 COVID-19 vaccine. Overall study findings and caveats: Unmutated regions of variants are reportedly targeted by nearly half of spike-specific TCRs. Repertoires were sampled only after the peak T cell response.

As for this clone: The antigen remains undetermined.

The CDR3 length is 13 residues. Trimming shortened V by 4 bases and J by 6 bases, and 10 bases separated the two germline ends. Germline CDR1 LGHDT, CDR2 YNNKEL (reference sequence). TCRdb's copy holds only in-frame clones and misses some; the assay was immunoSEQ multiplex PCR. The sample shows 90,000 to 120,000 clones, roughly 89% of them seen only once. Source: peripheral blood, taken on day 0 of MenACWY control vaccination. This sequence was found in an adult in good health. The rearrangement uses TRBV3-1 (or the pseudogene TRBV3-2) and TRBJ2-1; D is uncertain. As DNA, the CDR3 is TGTGCCAGCAGCCTGGGCTATTTCAATGAGCAGTTCTTC. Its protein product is CASSLGYFNEQFF.